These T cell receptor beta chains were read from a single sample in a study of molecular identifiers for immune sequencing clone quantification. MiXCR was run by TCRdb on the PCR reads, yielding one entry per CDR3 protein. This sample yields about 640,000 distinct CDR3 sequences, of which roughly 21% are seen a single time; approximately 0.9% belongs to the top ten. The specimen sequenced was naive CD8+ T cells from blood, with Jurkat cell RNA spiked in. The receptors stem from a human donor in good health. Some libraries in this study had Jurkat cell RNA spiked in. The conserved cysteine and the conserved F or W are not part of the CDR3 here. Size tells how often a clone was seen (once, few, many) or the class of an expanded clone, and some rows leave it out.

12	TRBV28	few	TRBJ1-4	ASSFFGVNEKLF
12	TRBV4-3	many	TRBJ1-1	ASSQGGGYTEAF
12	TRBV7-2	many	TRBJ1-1	ASSLDRSGFEAF
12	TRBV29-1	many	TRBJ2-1	SVEEGGGYNEQF
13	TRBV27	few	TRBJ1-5	ASSLAGQSYQPQH
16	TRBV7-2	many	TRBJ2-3	ASSLELWSGASTDTQY
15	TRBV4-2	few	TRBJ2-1	ASSQDWVSGRGNEQF
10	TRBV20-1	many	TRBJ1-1	SAMAGNTEAF
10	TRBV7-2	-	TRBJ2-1	ASSSELNEQF
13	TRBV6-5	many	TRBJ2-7	ASSYYPDSPYEQY
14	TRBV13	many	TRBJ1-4	ASSSRDRGLREKLF
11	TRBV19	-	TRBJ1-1	ASTWGWSTEAF
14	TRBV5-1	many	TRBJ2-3	ASSYPGTGKTDTQY
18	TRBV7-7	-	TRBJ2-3	ASSLTFGGRGPGDADTQY
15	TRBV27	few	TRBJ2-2	ASSLQAGGPYTGELF
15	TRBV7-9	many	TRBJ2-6	ASSSTASGTGANVLT
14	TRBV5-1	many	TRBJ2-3	ASSTWTSDSTDTQY
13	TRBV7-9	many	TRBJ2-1	ASSLEGLAYNEQF
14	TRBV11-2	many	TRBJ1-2	ASSLVPGRANYGYT
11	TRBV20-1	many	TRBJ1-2	SASPDGNYGYT
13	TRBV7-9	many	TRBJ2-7	ASSLAGGKRYEQY
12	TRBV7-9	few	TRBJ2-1	ASSQGSGADEQF
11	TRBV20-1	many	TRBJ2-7	SVSWAGLYEQY
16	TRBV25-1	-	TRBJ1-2	TSSETFSRGTANYGYT
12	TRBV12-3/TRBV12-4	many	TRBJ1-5	ASSLPRGGQPQH
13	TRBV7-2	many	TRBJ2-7	ASSPWTGGLGEQY
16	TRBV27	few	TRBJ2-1	ASSLINGPGGAWVEQF
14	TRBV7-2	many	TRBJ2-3	ASSILAGGITDTQY
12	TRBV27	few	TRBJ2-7	ASSLSGFWDEQY